The 29 T cell receptor beta chains below come from one sample, sequenced in a study of response to subunit inactivated influenza vaccine (dated by TCRdb to 2016 to 2018). The library was built by means of RT-PCR. The run used an Illumina HiSeq 2500. TCRdb trimmed the raw reads at Q25, called clones with MiXCR and kept productive beta chains. Each entry is one CDR3 protein sequence, shown with its most common DNA and genes. The sample table lists around 790,000 distinct CDR3 sequences, 21% of them with a count of one. Jointly, the top ten make up about a tenth of the sample. The input for sequencing was PBMCs from blood, taken approximately 5 days after vaccination. The receptors stem from a man aged 50-59 years who received an inactivated influenza vaccine. Donor details come from another sample of the same person, matched by shared clones.

V is TRBV24-1 and J is TRBJ2-1; D unclear. Germline-derived CDR1 and CDR2 are KGHDR and SFDVKD. The CDR3 is 16 residues long. Trimming removed 6 bases from V and 0 bases from J, with 14 bases in between. The CDR3 protein is CATSSTEPSSYNEQFF. The DNA for the CDR3 is TGTGCCACCAGTTCAACAGAACCCAGCTCCTACAATGAGCAGTTCTTC.

The genes are TRBV12-3 or TRBV12-4 and TRBJ2-1; 9 bases agree with TRBD2. Trimming removed 8 bases from V and 0 bases from J; junction bases left unmatched: 11. This CDR3 has 17 amino acids. CDR3 DNA: TGTGCCAGCCTAAGGTGGGCTAGCGGGATCTCCTACAATGAGCAGTTCTTC. Residues: CASLRWASGISYNEQFF.

This clonotype was seen more than once but under ten times. This chain connects TRBV20-1 to TRBJ1-5; D gene uncertain. The CDR3 is 13 residues long. Trimming removed 1 base at V and 4 bases at J, with 8 bases between. Looked up from germline, CDR1 is DFQATT and CDR2 is SNEGSKA (reference sequence). Here the CDR3 reads CSARVNTNQPQHF. The CDR3 region has the DNA TGCAGTGCTAGAGTGAACACAAATCAGCCCCAGCATTTT.

This clonotype turned up a few times. The chain joins TRBV20-1 to TRBJ2-2, with 8 nucleotides matching TRBD1. There are 15 residues in the CDR3. J lost 0 bases, V lost 6 bases, and 6 bases had no gene match. Germline lookup yields CDR1 DFQATT and CDR2 SNEGSKA (reference sequence). As DNA, the CDR3 is TGCAGTGCCCGCAGACAGGGGACGAACACCGGGGAGCTGTTTTTT. Encoded protein: CSARRQGTNTGELFF.

The chain links TRBV12-3 or TRBV12-4 to TRBJ2-1; D might be TRBD1 or TRBD2, each matching 5 bases. CDR3 size: 15 residues. V lost 4 bases and J lost 8, with 18 bases in between. This CDR3 is CASSSGPLLQHEQFF. DNA for the CDR3: TGTGCCAGCAGTTCGGGACCGTTGTTACAACATGAGCAGTTCTTC.

This clonotype was seen repeatedly, ten times or more. The chain employs TRBV7-9 and TRBJ1-4; D gene uncertain. Between the trimmed V and J ends, which lost 5 bases and 5 bases, there was a span of 12 bases. The germline V gene has CDR1 SEHNR and CDR2 FQNEAQ (reference sequence). The CDR3 consists of 14 residues. The CDR3 bases are TGTGCCAGCAGCCTTCATGGCGAGAATGAAAAACTGTTTTTT. Residues: CASSLHGENEKLFF.

This clonotype has only a few counts. The chain is built from TRBV7-9 and TRBJ2-7; 7 bases map to TRBD1. With V trimmed by 5 bases and J by 5 bases, 12 bases remained unmatched. Germline-derived CDR1 and CDR2 are SEHNR and FQNEAQ (reference sequence). The CDR3 loop spans 15 amino acids. The CDR3 DNA is TGTGCCAGCAGCCCACCCCCCTCGACAGGGAACGAGCAGTACTTC. It yields the protein CASSPPPSTGNEQYF.

This chain joins TRBV28 and TRBJ2-2; maybe TRBD2 (6 bases). Germline V gene data show CDR1 as MDHEN and CDR2 as SYDVKM. The CDR3 is 14 amino acids. Trimming cost V 5 bases and J 6 bases, with 13 bases left between them. CDR3 DNA sequence: TGTGCCAGCAGTAGACTAGTTGGGCCCGGGGAGCTGTTTTTT. Encoded protein: CASSRLVGPGELFF.

This clonotype was found once. V gene TRBV5-5 combines with J gene TRBJ2-7; unclear D gene. The CDR3 is made up of 11 amino acids. V was cut by 5 bases and J by 3 bases, with 6 bases left in between. Per the germline V gene, CDR1 is SGHKS and CDR2 is YYEKEE (reference sequence). The CDR3 bases are TGTGCCAGCAGGTTGTTCTACGAGCAGTACTTC. This sequence encodes CASRLFYEQYF.

The chain couples TRBV6-2 or TRBV6-3 to TRBJ1-2; D ambiguous. Germline V gene data show CDR1 as MNHEY and CDR2 as SVGEGT. This CDR3 has 15 residues. The V and J ends lost 10 bases and 4 bases respectively, with 22 bases between them. The CDR3 loop reads CATRGNKIRFYGYTF. CDR3 coding DNA: TGTGCCACCCGGGGAAACAAGATACGCTTCTATGGCTACACCTTC.

J is TRBJ2-5 and V is TRBV12-3 or TRBV12-4, with 10 bases aligning to TRBD2. This CDR3 contains 16 residues. The V segment lost 4 bases and the J segment 2 bases; nucleotides outside the gene matches: 7. CDR3 loop: CASSSGTSARQETQYF. DNA for the CDR3: TGTGCCAGCAGTTCCGGGACTAGCGCTCGACAAGAGACCCAGTACTTC.

This clonotype was counted a few times. This sequence joins TRBV4-1 and TRBJ2-7; unclear D gene. The CDR3 is 14 amino acids. Germline CDR1 is MGHRA and CDR2 is YSYEKL. Trimming pared 1 base from V and 2 bases from J, leaving 9 bases between. The CDR3 bases are TGCGCCAGCAGCCAAGTCCTAAATACCTACGAGCAGTACTTC. As protein: CASSQVLNTYEQYF.

J is TRBJ2-6 and V is TRBV5-1; D possibly corresponds to TRBD1 (5 bases). CDR1 SGHRS and CDR2 YFSETQ come from the germline V gene. Trimming took off 0 bases at V and 0 bases at J, with 13 bases between the two ends. The CDR3 is made up of 18 amino acids. CDR3 sequence reads: CASSLGFGASSGANVLTF. In DNA, the CDR3 is TGCGCCAGCAGCTTGGGGTTTGGGGCGAGCTCTGGGGCCAACGTCCTGACTTTC.

Only a few counts were recorded for this clonotype. The rearrangement uses TRBV24-1 and TRBJ2-1, with 8 bases fitting TRBD1. CDR1 is KGHDR and CDR2 is SFDVKD in the germline V gene. The CDR3 runs 16 residues. Trimming took 4 bases from V and 3 from J; bases not matched to a gene: 7. CDR3 coding DNA: TGTGCCACCAGTGACTCCGGGACAGGTCTCTACAATGAGCAGTTCTTC. Translated, it gives CATSDSGTGLYNEQFF.

This clonotype was detected only a few times. The chain's CDR3 is CAIRPFGSTDTQYF. In nucleotides, the CDR3 is TGTGCCATCAGGCCCTTTGGAAGCACAGATACGCAGTATTTT. V and J are TRBV10-3 and TRBJ2-3; D remains ambiguous. CDR1 ENHRY and CDR2 SYGVKD come from the germline V gene. V lost 6 bases to trimming and J lost 0 bases, with 10 bases between them. The CDR3 consists of 14 residues.

V is TRBV27 and J is TRBJ2-7, with unresolved D. The V end was cut by 10 bases, the J end by 7 bases, with 17 bases between. Germline lookup yields CDR1 MNHEY and CDR2 SMNVEV (reference sequence). This CDR3 has 12 residues. The CDR3 DNA sequence: TGTGCCACCTCGACTCCCGGACGAGAGCAGTACTTC. It specifies CATSTPGREQYF.

The chain uses TRBV18 and TRBJ2-3; 9 nucleotides align to TRBD2. Germline V gene lookup returns CDR1 KGHSH and CDR2 LQKENI. J lost 4 bases, V lost 0 bases, and 8 bases had no gene match. The CDR3 is made up of 17 amino acids. CDR3: CASSPPKAGGGSDTQYF. The CDR3 DNA follows: TGTGCCAGCTCACCACCAAAAGCGGGGGGAGGATCAGATACGCAGTATTTT.

The V call is TRBV4-2, the J call TRBJ2-2; 9 bases map to TRBD1. Germline V gene lookup returns CDR1 LGHNA and CDR2 YNFKEQ. J was trimmed by 4 bases and V by 3 bases; bases with no gene match: 6. This CDR3 is built from 16 residues. The CDR3 region has the DNA TGTGCCAGCAGCCACTCCGGGACAGGGTCCACCGGGGAGCTGTTTTTT. Residues: CASSHSGTGSTGELFF.

The chain uses TRBV14 and TRBJ2-3; 9 nucleotides align to TRBD2. The germline gives CDR1 SGHDN, CDR2 FVKESK. Trimming cost V 4 bases and J 4 bases; bases outside gene matches: 6. This CDR3 is 15 amino acids long. CDR3 DNA: TGTGCCAGCAGCCCTACTCGCGGGGGGGCAGATACGCAGTATTTT. This encodes CASSPTRGGADTQYF.

This clonotype was detected only a few times. The chain's CDR3 is CATSGATPSRTSGLWDEQFF. The CDR3 DNA is TGTGCCACCAGTGGGGCGACCCCATCCCGGACTAGCGGGCTTTGGGATGAGCAGTTCTTC. V and J are TRBV24-1 and TRBJ2-1; 11 bases match TRBD2. This CDR3 spans 20 amino acids. J was trimmed by 8 bases and V by 5 bases; bases with no gene match: 22. Germline CDR1 is KGHDR and CDR2 is SFDVKD.

This chain joins TRBV9 and TRBJ2-7; a weak D match, TRBD1 (5 bases). Trimming removed 3 bases from V and 5 bases from J, with 9 bases in between. The CDR3 is 12 amino acids. Germline values: CDR1 SGDLS, CDR2 YYNGEE. The CDR3 DNA sequence: TGTGCCAGCAGCGGGGGCGCGAACGAGCAGTACTTC. Translating it yields CASSGGANEQYF.

The chain joins TRBV6-2 or TRBV6-3 to TRBJ2-5; TRBD1 matches at 7 bases. V shed 3 bases and J 1 base; nucleotides not matched to a gene: 5. Germline V gives CDR1 MNHEY, CDR2 SVGEGT. The CDR3 is 15 residues long. The CDR3 bases are TGTGCCAGCAGTTATATCGGGACAGCCCAAGAGACCCAGTACTTC. It is translated as CASSYIGTAQETQYF.

This clonotype was seen repeatedly, ten times or more. The V and J genes are TRBV15 and TRBJ2-3, with D unclear. Trimming took 3 bases from V and 3 from J, leaving 4 bases between them. Germline V gives CDR1 LNHNV, CDR2 YYDKDF (reference sequence). The CDR3 sequence is 12 residues long. CDR3 coding DNA: TGTGCCACCAGCAGCCGTACAGATACGCAGTATTTT. It specifies CATSSRTDTQYF.

DNA for the CDR3: TGCGCCAGCAGCCCGAGGGACAGGGGCGCCTACGAGCAGTACTTC. This gives the protein CASSPRDRGAYEQYF. The chain recombines TRBV5-1 with TRBJ2-7; 10 bases map to TRBD1. The CDR3 sequence is 15 residues long. V shed 4 bases and J 2 bases; nucleotides not matched to a gene: 6. Germline assignment: CDR1 SGHRS and CDR2 YFSETQ.

This chain joins TRBV29-1 and TRBJ2-1, with 8 bases identical to TRBD1. This CDR3 spans 12 amino acids. After removal of 7 bases from V and 6 bases from J, the junction contained 5 bases not matched to a gene. In germline, CDR1 is SQVTM, CDR2 ANQGSEA. CDR3: CSAGTGGNEQFF. CDR3 DNA: TGCAGCGCGGGCACAGGGGGCAATGAGCAGTTCTTC.

This chain joins TRBV2 and TRBJ1-5; 7 positions match TRBD1. Germline lookup yields CDR1 SNHLY and CDR2 FYNNEI. CDR3 length: 16 residues. The ends lost 3 bases at V and 4 bases at J; junction bases unmatched: 9. The CDR3 DNA reads as TGTGCCAGCAGTGATCGTAGGGGGCTAAGGAATCAGCCCCAGCATTTT. Amino acids: CASSDRRGLRNQPQHF.

This sequence joins TRBV20-1 and TRBJ1-5; the D gene is possibly TRBD1 (5 bases). Germline values: CDR1 DFQATT, CDR2 SNEGSKA (reference sequence). The V and J ends lost 6 bases and 0 bases respectively, with 15 bases between them. The CDR3 spans 15 residues. DNA of the CDR3: TGCAGTGCCTGGGACGGACCTTATAGCAATCAGCCCCAGCATTTT. Translating gives CSAWDGPYSNQPQHF.

Only a few counts were recorded for this clonotype. V is TRBV24-1 and J is TRBJ2-3; D not certain. Germline assignment: CDR1 KGHDR and CDR2 SFDVKD. The CDR3 sequence is 11 residues long. V was shortened by 5 bases and J by 5 bases, with 4 bases between the two germline ends. CDR3 in amino acids: CATSGLDTQYF. The CDR3 nucleotides are TGTGCCACCAGTGGTTTAGATACGCAGTATTTT.

There are a few counts of this clonotype. The chain joins TRBV2 to TRBJ2-1, with D perhaps TRBD1 (5 bases). Trimming left V 2 bases short and J 2 bases short, with 10 bases between. The CDR3 consists of 15 residues. Germline CDR1 and CDR2: SNHLY and FYNNEI. CDR3: CASSEWGTPYNEQFF. The CDR3 DNA reads TGTGCCAGCAGTGAATGGGGCACCCCCTACAATGAGCAGTTCTTC.